This T cell receptor (beta chain) came from a study of vaccination effects on CD4 cells after COVID-19. In the ViraFEST assay, antigen-specific CD4+ clonotypes were identified by expansion after peptide-pool stimulation. CD4+ T cells were isolated after 10 days of culture. Of the BNT162b2 and mRNA-1273 vaccines, participants received two doses of one or the other. The protocol was immunoSEQ multiplex PCR, while the TCRdb copy is restricted to in-frame clones and leaves out a portion. The sample records approximately 83,000 clones, about three quarters being singletons. This CDR3 comprises 15 residues. Germline CDR1 LNHDA, CDR2 SQIVND (reference sequence). J gave up 0 bases and V 5 bases, and 4 bases lay outside the gene matches. Worth noting for this clone: Its antigen is still unknown.

Sequencing was performed on CD4+ T cells from PBMCs cultured with HCoV-OC43 spike peptides, taken after COVID-19 vaccination. Subset noted: HCoV-OC43 spike overlapping peptide pool stimulation. The rearrangement joins TRBV19 to TRBJ1-2; 9 nucleotides agree with TRBD1. The clonotype comes from a human donor who received a COVID-19 vaccine. CDR3 sequence: CASSPGTGTNYGYTF. The CDR3 coding sequence is TGTGCCAGTAGTCCCGGGACAGGGACTAACTATGGCTACACCTTC.